One and the same sample provided the 30 T cell receptor beta chains below, sequenced in a study of siplizumab effects on memory and regulatory T cells. The table came from immunoSEQ multiplex PCR; TCRdb's copy has only in-frame clones and leaves some out. The table has 97,000 or so clones, about 94% seen once. Material for sequencing was CD4+ T cells sorted from blood. Receptors were obtained from a human donor in good health.

Only a few counts were recorded for this clone. This chain links TRBV6-1 with TRBJ1-4; 10 bases line up with TRBD1. This CDR3 is built from 14 residues. Germline values: CDR1 MNHNS, CDR2 SASEGT. J lost 7 bases, V lost 7 bases, and 6 bases had no gene match. CDR3 protein: CASISDRGSEKLFF. The CDR3 coding sequence is TGTGCCAGCATTTCGGACAGGGGGAGTGAAAAACTGTTTTTT.

In its sample, this clone was seen once. The chain employs TRBV9 and TRBJ2-7; D gene uncertain. The CDR3 has 14 amino acids. Germline assignment: CDR1 SGDLS and CDR2 YYNGEE. Between the trimmed V and J ends, which lost 0 bases and 4 bases, there was a span of 11 bases. The CDR3 region is CASSVVCEEYEQYF. Here the CDR3 DNA reads TGTGCCAGCAGCGTAGTCTGCGAGGAGTACGAGCAGTACTTC.

This chain links TRBV5-6 with TRBJ2-7; perhaps TRBD2 as D (6 bases). Trimming stripped 2 bases from V and 9 bases from J, with 18 bases between. Germline CDR1 and CDR2: SGHDT and YYEEEE. This CDR3 has 14 amino acids. Here the CDR3 DNA reads TGTGCCAGCAGCTTTGCGGGACGTTCCCCTGGGCAGTACTTC. It codes for CASSFAGRSPGQYF.

The chain couples TRBV2 to TRBJ1-5; 7 nucleotides agree with TRBD1. The CDR3 is 14 residues long. The germline CDR1 and CDR2 sequences are SNHLY and FYNNEI. The V gene end was trimmed by 6 bases and the J gene end by 1 base; junction bases not matched to a gene: 3. Here the CDR3 reads CASSRQGSNQPQHF. The CDR3 DNA is TGTGCCAGCAGCCGACAGGGAAGCAATCAGCCCCAGCATTTT.

This sequence joins TRBV2 and TRBJ1-5; the match to TRBD1 covers 9 bases. Germline CDR1 reads SNHLY; CDR2 reads FYNNEI. V shed 5 bases and J 6 bases; nucleotides not matched to a gene: 5. This CDR3 is built from 14 residues. CDR3 sequence reads: CASSLGQGFQPQHF. Written as DNA, the CDR3 is TGTGCCAGCAGTTTGGGACAGGGATTTCAGCCCCAGCATTTT.

V is TRBV19 and J is TRBJ2-1; tentative D call: TRBD2 (7 bases). Germline assignment: CDR1 LNHDA and CDR2 SQIVND (reference sequence). The CDR3 consists of 18 residues. Trimming stripped 3 bases from V and 4 bases from J, with 22 bases between. CDR3 residues: CASSIGRGGRARYNEQFF. CDR3 DNA sequence: TGTGCCAGTAGTATCGGCAGGGGAGGGCGGGCGCGATACAATGAGCAGTTCTTC.

The chain uses TRBV27 and TRBJ1-1; a weak D match, TRBD1 (5 bases). CDR1 MNHEY and CDR2 SMNVEV come from the germline V gene (reference sequence). Deletions cut 1 base from V and 0 bases from J, with 12 bases between. The CDR3 length is 16 residues. CDR3 protein: CASSLFRVAMNTEAFF. CDR3 DNA sequence: TGTGCCAGCAGTTTATTCAGGGTAGCCATGAACACTGAAGCTTTCTTT.

The chain is built from TRBV6-5 and TRBJ2-1; TRBD2 aligns across 10 bases. Germline loops: CDR1 MNHEY, CDR2 SVGAGI. The junction had 2 bases not matched to a gene; V was cut back by 1 base and J by 2 bases. This CDR3 region has 16 residues. In DNA form, the CDR3 reads TGTGCCAGCAGTTACTTACTAGCGGGAACCTACAATGAGCAGTTCTTC. Protein: CASSYLLAGTYNEQFF.

The J gene is TRBJ2-3, the V gene TRBV7-3; either TRBD1 or TRBD2 may supply D (5 bases each). Germline loops: CDR1 SGHTA, CDR2 FQGTGA. The CDR3 runs 15 residues. V was clipped by 2 bases and J by 2 bases, with 11 bases between them. The CDR3 region is CASSLGPGLTDTQYF. The CDR3 DNA reads as TGTGCCAGCAGCTTAGGGCCGGGGCTCACAGATACGCAGTATTTT.

The genes are TRBV7-9 and TRBJ2-5; TRBD2 agrees at 14 bases. The CDR3 is 16 amino acids. V was clipped by 5 bases and J by 5 bases; unmatched bases: 7. From germline, CDR1 is SEHNR and CDR2 FQNEAQ (reference sequence). CDR3 DNA: TGTGCCAGCAGCCTGGGGACTAGCGGGAGACTGGAGACCCAGTACTTC. Translating gives CASSLGTSGRLETQYF. The entire variable domain, with the rest obtained from reference TRBV7-9 and TRBJ2-5, is as follows: DTGVSQNPRHKITKRGQNVTFRCDPISEHNRLYWYRQTLGQGPEFLTYFQNEAQLEKSRLLSDRFSAERPKGSFSTLEIQRTEQGDSAMYLCASSLGTSGRLETQYFGPGTRLLVL.

This CDR3 reads CASSRYPGVYEQYF. The CDR3 DNA reads as TGTGCCAGCAGTCGATACCCAGGGGTTTACGAGCAGTACTTC. This rearrangement joins TRBV27 to TRBJ2-7; D perhaps matches TRBD1 (6 bases). CDR1 and CDR2 (germline): MNHEY, SMNVEV (reference sequence). The V gene lost 5 bases and the J gene lost 4 bases, with 15 bases spanning the gap. The CDR3 contains 14 residues.

This clone was seen a handful of times. The V call is TRBV7-8, the J call TRBJ2-6; the match to TRBD1 covers 8 bases. The CDR3 covers 17 residues. Germline CDR1 SGHVS, CDR2 FQNEAQ. After removal of 4 bases from V and 0 bases from J, the junction contained 5 bases not matched to a gene. CDR3 residues: CASSSQGVPSGANVLTF. DNA for the CDR3: TGTGCCAGCAGCTCACAGGGGGTACCCTCTGGGGCCAACGTCCTGACTTTC.

The rearrangement uses TRBV5-1 and TRBJ1-1; D is uncertain. The length of the CDR3 is 15 residues. Germline CDR1 and CDR2: SGHRS and YFSETQ. The ends were cut back, 0 bases at V and 0 bases at J, with 9 bases in the middle. CDR3 sequence (DNA): TGCGCCAGCAGCTTGGGTCTGTCCATGAACACTGAAGCTTTCTTT. Translation: CASSLGLSMNTEAFF.

V usage is TRBV18 and J usage is TRBJ2-3, with D possibly TRBD2 on 5 matching bases. CDR1 KGHSH and CDR2 LQKENI come from the germline V gene. CDR3 length: 13 amino acids. The germline V and J ends were trimmed by 4 bases and 2 bases, with 7 bases remaining between them. Here the CDR3 reads CASSLTITDTQYF. DNA of the CDR3: TGTGCCAGCTCACTGACTATCACAGATACGCAGTATTTT. The full variable domain, in which reference TRBV18 and TRBJ2-3 provide the parts outside the CDR3, is NAGVMQNPRHLVRRRGQEARLRCSPMKGHSHVYWYRQLPEEGLKFMVYLQKENIIDESGMPKERFSAEFPKEGPSILRIQQVVRGDSAAYFCASSLTITDTQYFGPGTRLTVL.

The chain uses TRBV11-2 and TRBJ2-7; D is possibly TRBD2 (6 bases). The germline V gene has CDR1 SGHAT and CDR2 FQNNGV. CDR3 length equals 13 residues. The ends were cut back, 5 bases at V and 3 bases at J, with 11 bases in the middle. The CDR3 nucleotides are TGTGCCAGCAGCGCGGGACTGAGCTACGAGCAGTACTTC. Translation gives CASSAGLSYEQYF.

The rearrangement links TRBV30 to TRBJ2-1; possible D gene TRBD2, 5 bases. Germline CDR1 GTSNPN, CDR2 SVGIG (reference sequence). The CDR3 consists of 16 residues. The V end lost 0 bases, the J end lost 0 bases, and 12 bases lay between the germline ends. The CDR3 region is CAWSVRGLSSYNEQFF. CDR3 in DNA: TGTGCCTGGAGTGTAAGAGGGTTAAGCTCCTACAATGAGCAGTTCTTC. The variable domain in full, completed from reference TRBV30 and TRBJ2-1, reads SQTIHQWPATLVQPVGSPLSLECTVEGTSNPNLYWYRQAAGRGLQLLFYSVGIGQISSEVPQNLSASRPQDRQFILSSKKLLLSDSGFYLCAWSVRGLSSYNEQFFGPGTRLTVL.

The rearrangement joins TRBV5-1 to TRBJ1-4; a weak D match, TRBD1 (6 bases). The CDR3 is 14 residues long. Trimming removed 3 bases at V and 4 bases at J, with 10 bases between. Germline CDR1 reads SGHRS; CDR2 reads YFSETQ. The CDR3 bases are TGCGCCAGCAGCTCCGGACAGCTTAATGAAAAACTGTTTTTT. Protein product: CASSSGQLNEKLFF.

V and J are TRBV20-1 and TRBJ2-5; D is uncertain. CDR1 and CDR2 from the germline V gene are DFQATT and SNEGSKA (reference sequence). The CDR3 loop spans 10 amino acids. Trimming pared 6 bases from V and 2 bases from J, leaving 4 bases between. As DNA, the CDR3 is TGCAGTGCGAGACAAGAGACCCAGTACTTC. It yields the protein CSARQETQYF.

The genes are TRBV5-4 and TRBJ2-3; D is ambiguous. The germline V gene encodes CDR1 SGHNT and CDR2 YYREEE (reference sequence). Between the trimmed V and J ends, which lost 4 bases and 5 bases, there was a span of 11 bases. This CDR3 is built from 13 residues. The CDR3 is CASSTAGRDTQYF. The CDR3 DNA reads TGTGCCAGCAGCACCGCTGGGCGAGATACGCAGTATTTT.

The rearrangement links TRBV5-4 to TRBJ2-5; TRBD2 matches at 7 bases. This CDR3 spans 16 amino acids. The germline V gene has CDR1 SGHNT and CDR2 YYREEE (reference sequence). Losses at the gene ends were 2 bases for V and 3 bases for J; bases not matched to a gene: 10. The CDR3 loop reads CASSFQRDFREETQYF. The CDR3 nucleotides are TGTGCCAGCAGCTTCCAGCGGGACTTTCGGGAAGAGACCCAGTACTTC.

The sample holds one count of this clone. CDR3 protein: CAWTSGSPDTQYF. The DNA for the CDR3 is TGTGCCTGGACCAGCGGGAGCCCAGATACGCAGTATTTT. This chain connects TRBV30 to TRBJ2-3, with TRBD2 matching 8 bases. V shed 4 bases, J shed 4 bases, and the junction held 4 bases outside the gene matches. Germline assignment: CDR1 GTSNPN and CDR2 SVGIG (reference sequence). The CDR3 length is 13 residues. The whole variable domain, remainder taken from reference TRBV30 and TRBJ2-3, is SQTIHQWPATLVQPVGSPLSLECTVEGTSNPNLYWYRQAAGRGLQLLFYSVGIGQISSEVPQNLSASRPQDRQFILSSKKLLLSDSGFYLCAWTSGSPDTQYFGPGTRLTVL.

The V call is TRBV5-8, the J call TRBJ2-2, with TRBD1 matching over 7 bases. This CDR3 has 15 residues. J lost 1 base, V lost 0 bases, and 0 bases had no gene match. Per the germline V gene, CDR1 is SGHTS and CDR2 is YDEGEE. CDR3 protein: CASSLDRGNTGELFF. The DNA of the CDR3 is TGTGCCAGCAGCTTGGACAGGGGGAACACCGGGGAGCTGTTTTTT.

The rearrangement links TRBV9 to TRBJ2-5; the match to TRBD2 covers 11 bases. The DNA end lines up better with TRBJ2-7; the J call may be wrong. The germline V gene has CDR1 SGDLS and CDR2 YYNGEE. The CDR3 covers 16 residues. CDR3 region: CASSVDIAGGPGEQYF. DNA for the CDR3: TGTGCCAGCAGCGTAGATATAGCGGGAGGGCCGGGCGAGCAGTACTTC.

The chain combines TRBV2 with TRBJ2-1; D is perhaps TRBD2 (5 bases). This CDR3 comprises 13 residues. Germline assignment: CDR1 SNHLY and CDR2 FYNNEI. Trimming pared 7 bases from V and 3 bases from J, leaving 10 bases between. DNA for the CDR3: TGTGCCAGCAAAACTAGTTTCTACAATGAGCAGTTCTTC. Amino acid sequence: CASKTSFYNEQFF.

The table lists this clone with a count of one. The genes are TRBV15 and TRBJ1-1; possible D gene TRBD1, 6 bases. The V gene's germline CDR1 is LNHNV and CDR2 YYDKDF (reference sequence). The V end lost 0 bases, the J end lost 0 bases, and 11 bases lay between the germline ends. The CDR3 is made up of 16 amino acids. CDR3 sequence (DNA): TGTGCCACCAGCAGAGACCCCCAGGGGATGAACACTGAAGCTTTCTTT. As protein: CATSRDPQGMNTEAFF.

This clone was observed a single time. This sequence joins TRBV6-1 and TRBJ1-4; possibly TRBD1 for D (6 bases). The CDR3 extends over 16 amino acids. V was pared by 0 bases and J by 0 bases, with 8 bases between. Germline-derived CDR1 and CDR2 are MNHNS and SASEGT. CDR3 residues: CASSEAQGSTNEKLFF. The DNA of the CDR3 is TGTGCCAGCAGTGAAGCCCAGGGGTCAACTAATGAAAAACTGTTTTTT.

The chain recombines TRBV19 with TRBJ2-1, with D perhaps TRBD1 (5 bases). This CDR3 has 15 residues. Germline CDR1 is LNHDA and CDR2 is SQIVND (reference sequence). Trimming took off 6 bases at V and 5 bases at J, with 17 bases between the two ends. The DNA of the CDR3 is TGTGCCAGTAGGCGTAGGGGTGCCGTGAACAATGAGCAGTTCTTC. It specifies CASRRRGAVNNEQFF.

The J gene is TRBJ2-2, the V gene TRBV6-1; the match to TRBD2 covers 12 bases. V lost 5 bases and J lost 11; bases outside the gene matches: 9. Looked up from germline, CDR1 is MNHNS and CDR2 is SASEGT. This CDR3 comprises 15 residues. The CDR3 nucleotides read TGTGCCAGCAGTCGAGCTAGCGGGAGGGCCGTCGAGCTGTTTTTT. It translates to CASSRASGRAVELFF.

The chain combines TRBV5-1 with TRBJ2-7; the D is unclear. Trimming pared 0 bases from V and 4 bases from J, leaving 8 bases between. The CDR3 spans 13 residues. Germline CDR1 reads SGHRS; CDR2 reads YFSETQ. CDR3 residues: CASSLVVEYEQYF. Here the CDR3 DNA reads TGCGCCAGCAGCTTGGTAGTTGAGTACGAGCAGTACTTC.

The chain combines TRBV28 with TRBJ1-2; weak D call: TRBD1 (6 bases). CDR3 length: 14 residues. Germline V lookup: CDR1 MDHEN, CDR2 SYDVKM. Trimming pared 7 bases from V and 5 bases from J, leaving 17 bases between. The CDR3 loop reads CASTKGGGGYGYTF. The CDR3 DNA sequence: TGTGCCAGCACTAAAGGGGGAGGGGGATATGGCTACACCTTC.